What follows describes a single T cell receptor (beta chain). It lacks a known antigen. Base qualities are missing; no much larger clone stands one base away. This sample is part of a study of CD8+CD57+ T cells in acquired aplastic anemia (dated by TCRdb to the late 2010s). Study-level background: Extracted DNA from sorted CD4+ and CD8+ cells averaged approximately 3 ug, ranging from 0.2 to 27.4 ug. CD8+CD57+ expansion was defined as frequency above the mean frequency observed in healthy subjects.

V drops 4 bases and J drops 5 bases, leaving 18 bases in between. CDR3 length: 15 amino acids, cysteine to phenylalanine. The CDR3 DNA has 45 bases and is translated from base 1. From the germline V gene, CDR1 is SGDLS and CDR2 is YYNGEE. Results and caveats for the whole study, not just this receptor: Around 30 CD8+ CDR3 sequences were shared between patients and controls but appeared highly expressed in patients and within their immunodominant clones. No significant difference in CD8+ Simpson's diversity was found between patients and healthy controls (P=0.060).

Flow cytometry had shown CD8+CD57+ cell expansion in the patients selected for sequencing. Every patient had a diagnosis of severe acquired aplastic anemia based on International Study of Aplastic Anemia and Agranulocytosis and Camitta criteria. At the time blood was sampled, none of the patients had received any therapy. TCR repertoires of sorted CD4+ and CD8+ blood T cells from severe aplastic anemia patients and healthy subjects were deep-sequenced in the study. In the USA, patient enrollment took place under clinicaltrials.gov protocols 00001620, 01623167, 00001397, 00071045, 00081523 and 00961064. Ficoll-Paque density gradient centrifugation was used to isolate peripheral blood mononuclear cells. CD4+ and CD8+ T cells were sorted by FACS or magnetic beads before DNA extraction. Genomic DNA served as template for TCR beta VDJ combination and CDR3 sequence profiling. An Illumina HiSeq 2000 was the platform used for TCR repertoire sequencing. On the study's bioinformatics: TRBV/TRBJ rearrangement plots, CDR3 size and DJ length profiles, and Simpson's diversity index were used to evaluate the repertoires. The most abundant DNA sequence in the deep sequencing data was taken as the immunodominant clone. CDR3 amino acid sequences were checked for sharing across subjects and were also compared against the VDJdb database and published repertoires. TCRdb redid the processing of the public reads, applying fastp at Q25 and MiXCR, and retained in-frame beta chains. Entries that share a CDR3 protein sequence are merged under the most common genes and DNA. TCRdb assigned the V and J calls; the authors' analysis was not used. The table for this sample lists under 200,000 distinct CDR3 sequences; under 50% of them were counted only once. The top ten clones comprise around 1.8% of the sample.

This sequence originates from a human donor with aplastic anemia. Sample: sorted CD4+, CD8+, or CD8+CD57+ T cells (not recorded which) from PBMCs. The receptor chain draws on TRBV9 and TRBJ2-5, with TRBD2 tentatively as D gene (6 bases match). The encoded CDR3 is CASSPGGDGRETQYF. In nucleotides, the sequence is TGTGCCAGCAGCCCAGGAGGGGATGGAAGGGAGACCCAGTACTTC. When the CDR3 is completed using the reference TRBV9 and TRBJ2-5 genes on either side, the full variable domain is DSGVTQTPKHLITATGQRVTLRCSPRSGDLSVYWYQQSLDQGLQFLIQYYNGEERAKGNILERFSAQQFPDLHSELNLSSLELGDSALYFCASSPGGDGRETQYFGPGTRLLVL.